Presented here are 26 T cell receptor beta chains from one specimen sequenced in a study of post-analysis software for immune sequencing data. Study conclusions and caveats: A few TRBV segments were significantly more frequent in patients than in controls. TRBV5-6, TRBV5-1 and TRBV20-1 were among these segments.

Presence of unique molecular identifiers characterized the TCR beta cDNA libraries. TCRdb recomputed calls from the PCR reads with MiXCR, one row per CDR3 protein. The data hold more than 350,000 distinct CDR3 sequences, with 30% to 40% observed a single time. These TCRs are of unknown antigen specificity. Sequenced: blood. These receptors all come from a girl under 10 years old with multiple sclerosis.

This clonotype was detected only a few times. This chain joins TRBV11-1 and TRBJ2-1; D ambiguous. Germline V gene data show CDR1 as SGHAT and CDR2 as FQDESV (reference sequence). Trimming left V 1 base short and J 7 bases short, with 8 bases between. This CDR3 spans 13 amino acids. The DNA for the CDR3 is TGTGCCAGCAGCTTAGGACTGGGGAATGAGCAGTTCTTC. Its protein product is CASSLGLGNEQFF. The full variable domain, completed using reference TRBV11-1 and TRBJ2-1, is EAEVAQSPRYKITEKSQAVAFWCDPISGHATLYWYRQILGQGPELLVQFQDESVVDDSQLPKDRFSAERLKGVDSTLKIQPAELGDSAMYLCASSLGLGNEQFFGPGTRLTVL.

DNA of the CDR3: TGTGCCAGCAGCAAATTTCGTTTGCGGTCCTACGAGCAGTACTTC. Encoded protein: CASSKFRLRSYEQYF. The chain links TRBV21-1 to TRBJ2-7. TRBV21-1 is given as a pseudogene. CDR3 length: 15 amino acids.

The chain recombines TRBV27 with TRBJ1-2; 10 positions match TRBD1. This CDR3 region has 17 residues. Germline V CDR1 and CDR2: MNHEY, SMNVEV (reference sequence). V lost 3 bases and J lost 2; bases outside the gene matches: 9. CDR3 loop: CASSFRRDRGPNYGYTF. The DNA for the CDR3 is TGTGCCAGCAGTTTTCGCCGGGACAGGGGCCCCAACTATGGCTACACCTTC.

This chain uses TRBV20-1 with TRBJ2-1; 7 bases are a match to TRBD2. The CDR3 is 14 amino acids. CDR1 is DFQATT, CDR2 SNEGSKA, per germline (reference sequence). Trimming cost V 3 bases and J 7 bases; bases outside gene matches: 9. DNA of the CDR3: TGCAGTGCTAGTCTCAGCCTAGCGGTTAATGAGCAGTTCTTC. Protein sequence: CSASLSLAVNEQFF.

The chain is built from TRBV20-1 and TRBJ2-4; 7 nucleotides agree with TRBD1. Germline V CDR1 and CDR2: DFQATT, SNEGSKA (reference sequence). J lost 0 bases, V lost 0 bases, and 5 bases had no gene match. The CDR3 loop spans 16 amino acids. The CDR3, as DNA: TGCAGTGCTAGAGACCGGGACAGAATAGCCAAAAACATTCAGTACTTC. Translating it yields CSARDRDRIAKNIQYF.

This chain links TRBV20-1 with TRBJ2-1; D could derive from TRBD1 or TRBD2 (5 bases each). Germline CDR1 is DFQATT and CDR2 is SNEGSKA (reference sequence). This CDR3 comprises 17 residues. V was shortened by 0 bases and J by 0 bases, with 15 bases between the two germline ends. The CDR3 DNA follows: TGCAGTGCTAGAGATCCAACGGGGACCCACTCCTACAATGAGCAGTTCTTC. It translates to CSARDPTGTHSYNEQFF.

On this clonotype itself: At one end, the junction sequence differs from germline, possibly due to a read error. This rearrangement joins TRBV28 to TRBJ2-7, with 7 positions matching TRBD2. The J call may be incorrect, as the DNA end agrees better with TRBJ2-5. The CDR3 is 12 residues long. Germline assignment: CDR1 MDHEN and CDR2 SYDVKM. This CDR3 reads CASTSGQVTQYF. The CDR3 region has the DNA TGTGCCAGCACTAGCGGACAAGTGACCCAGTACTTC.

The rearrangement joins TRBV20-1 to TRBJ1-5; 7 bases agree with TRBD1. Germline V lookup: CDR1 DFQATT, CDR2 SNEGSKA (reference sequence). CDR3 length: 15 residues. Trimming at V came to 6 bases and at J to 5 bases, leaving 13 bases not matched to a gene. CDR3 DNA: TGCAGTGCCCAAGCGCGGGGACAGAGATATCAGCCCCAGCATTTT. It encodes CSAQARGQRYQPQHF.

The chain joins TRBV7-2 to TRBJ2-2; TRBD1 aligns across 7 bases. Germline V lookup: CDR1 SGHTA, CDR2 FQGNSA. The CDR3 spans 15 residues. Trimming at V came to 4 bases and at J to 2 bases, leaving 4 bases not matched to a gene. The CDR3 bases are TGTGCCAGCAGCTGGGACAGAGCCAACACCGGGGAGCTGTTTTTT. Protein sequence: CASSWDRANTGELFF.

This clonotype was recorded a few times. In DNA, the CDR3 is TGCGCCAGCAGCCTAAAGGACGGAAGGAGCTCCTACGAGCAGTACTTC. As protein: CASSLKDGRSSYEQYF. The chain carries TRBV4-1 and TRBJ2-7; no clear D gene. The ends were cut back, 4 bases at V and 0 bases at J, with 16 bases in the middle. Germline V CDR1 and CDR2: MGHRA, YSYEKL. The CDR3 spans 16 residues.

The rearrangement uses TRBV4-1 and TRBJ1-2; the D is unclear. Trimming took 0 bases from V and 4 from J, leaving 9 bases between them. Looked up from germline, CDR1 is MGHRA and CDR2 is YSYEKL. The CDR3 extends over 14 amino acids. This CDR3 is CASSQDLGGYGYTF. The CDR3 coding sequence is TGCGCCAGCAGCCAAGATTTAGGCGGCTATGGCTACACCTTC.

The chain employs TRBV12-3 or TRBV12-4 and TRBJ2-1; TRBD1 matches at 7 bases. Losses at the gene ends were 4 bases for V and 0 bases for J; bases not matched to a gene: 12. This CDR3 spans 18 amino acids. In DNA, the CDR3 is TGTGCCAGCAGTTCATACTCACAGGGGCCAGACTCCTACAATGAGCAGTTCTTC. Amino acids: CASSSYSQGPDSYNEQFF.

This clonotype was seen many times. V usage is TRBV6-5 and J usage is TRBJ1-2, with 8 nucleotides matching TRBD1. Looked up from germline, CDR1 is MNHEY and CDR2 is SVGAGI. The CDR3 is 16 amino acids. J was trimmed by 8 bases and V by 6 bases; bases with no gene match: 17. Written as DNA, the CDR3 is TGTGCCAGCAGCTATCAACCGGGACAGGCCCTAAACGGCTACACCTTC. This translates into CASSYQPGQALNGYTF.

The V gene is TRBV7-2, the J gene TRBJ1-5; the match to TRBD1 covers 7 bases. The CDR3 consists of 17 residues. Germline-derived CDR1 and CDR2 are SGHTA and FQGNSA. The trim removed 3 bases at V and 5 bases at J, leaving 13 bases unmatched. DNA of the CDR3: TGTGCCAGCAGCTTGTATCAGGGGGGCTTTGGGTATCAGCCCCAGCATTTT. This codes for CASSLYQGGFGYQPQHF.

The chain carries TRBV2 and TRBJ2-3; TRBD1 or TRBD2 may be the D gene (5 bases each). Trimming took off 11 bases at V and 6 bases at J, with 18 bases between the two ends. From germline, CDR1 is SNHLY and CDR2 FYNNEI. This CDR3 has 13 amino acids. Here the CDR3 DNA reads TGTGCCTGCCTGAGGGAAGGGGTGGATACGCAGTATTTT. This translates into CACLREGVDTQYF.

CDR3: CASSTQWGSYEQYF. The CDR3 DNA reads TGTGCCAGCTCTACCCAATGGGGCTCCTACGAGCAGTACTTC. This chain links TRBV25-1 with TRBJ2-7; D remains ambiguous. Germline loops: CDR1 MGHDK, CDR2 SYGVNS. V gave up 8 bases and J gave up 0 bases, with 14 bases separating them. CDR3 length equals 14 residues.

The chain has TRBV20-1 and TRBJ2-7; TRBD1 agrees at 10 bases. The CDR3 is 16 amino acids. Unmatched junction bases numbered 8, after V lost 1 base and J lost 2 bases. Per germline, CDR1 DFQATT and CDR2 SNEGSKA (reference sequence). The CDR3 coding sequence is TGCAGTGCTAGAGTTACGGGACAGGGGTCCCCCTACGAGCAGTACTTC. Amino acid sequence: CSARVTGQGSPYEQYF.

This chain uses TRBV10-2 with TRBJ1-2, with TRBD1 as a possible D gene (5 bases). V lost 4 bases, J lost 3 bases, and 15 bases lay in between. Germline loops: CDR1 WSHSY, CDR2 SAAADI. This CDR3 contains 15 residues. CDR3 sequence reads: CASSAGAGRHYGYTF. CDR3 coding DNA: TGCGCCAGCAGTGCTGGGGCGGGGAGGCACTATGGCTACACCTTC.

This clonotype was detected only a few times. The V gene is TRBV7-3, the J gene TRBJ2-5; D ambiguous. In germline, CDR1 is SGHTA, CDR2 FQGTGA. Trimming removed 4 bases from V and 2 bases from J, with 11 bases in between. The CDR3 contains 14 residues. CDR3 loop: CASSYHGRQETQYF. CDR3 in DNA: TGTGCCAGCAGCTACCATGGGCGGCAAGAGACCCAGTACTTC.

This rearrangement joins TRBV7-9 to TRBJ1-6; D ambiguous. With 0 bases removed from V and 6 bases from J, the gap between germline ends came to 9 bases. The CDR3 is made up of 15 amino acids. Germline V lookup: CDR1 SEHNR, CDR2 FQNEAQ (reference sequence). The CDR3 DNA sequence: TGTGCCAGCAGCTTAGCGTTACATATTAATTCACCCCTCCACTTT. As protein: CASSLALHINSPLHF.

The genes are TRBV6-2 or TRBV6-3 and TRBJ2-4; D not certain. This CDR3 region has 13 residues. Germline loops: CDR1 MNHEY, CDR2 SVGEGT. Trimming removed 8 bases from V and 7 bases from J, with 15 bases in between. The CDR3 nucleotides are TGTGCCAGCGGCGTTCGTCCTGGGAACATTCAGTACTTC. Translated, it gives CASGVRPGNIQYF.

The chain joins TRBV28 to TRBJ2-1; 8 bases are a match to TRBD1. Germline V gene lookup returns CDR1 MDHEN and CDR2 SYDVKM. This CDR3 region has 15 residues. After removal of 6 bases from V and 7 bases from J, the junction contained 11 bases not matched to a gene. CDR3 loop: CASSTTGVNINEQFF. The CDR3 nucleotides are TGTGCCAGCAGCACGACAGGGGTCAATATAAATGAGCAGTTCTTC.

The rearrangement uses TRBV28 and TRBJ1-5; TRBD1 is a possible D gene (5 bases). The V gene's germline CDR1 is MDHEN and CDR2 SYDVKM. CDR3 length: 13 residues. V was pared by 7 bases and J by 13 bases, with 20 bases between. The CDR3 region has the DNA TGTGCCAGCATATCCCCCGGGGGTCCAGGGCAGCATTTT. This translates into CASISPGGPGQHF.

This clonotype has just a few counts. The CDR3 DNA reads as TGTGCCATCAGTGCCAGCCTAGCTACTGACAATGAGCAGTTCTTC. This sequence encodes CAISASLATDNEQFF. The chain couples TRBV10-3 to TRBJ2-1, with a possible D match to TRBD2 (5 bases). This CDR3 has 15 residues. The germline V and J ends were trimmed by 4 bases and 5 bases, with 15 bases remaining between them. In germline, CDR1 is ENHRY, CDR2 SYGVKD.

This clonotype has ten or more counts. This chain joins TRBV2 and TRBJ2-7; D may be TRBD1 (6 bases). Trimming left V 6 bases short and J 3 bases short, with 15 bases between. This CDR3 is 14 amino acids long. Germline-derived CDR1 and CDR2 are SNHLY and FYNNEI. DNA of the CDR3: TGTGCCAGCAGCCGGGACATTGCCTACTACGAGCAGTACTTC. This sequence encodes CASSRDIAYYEQYF.

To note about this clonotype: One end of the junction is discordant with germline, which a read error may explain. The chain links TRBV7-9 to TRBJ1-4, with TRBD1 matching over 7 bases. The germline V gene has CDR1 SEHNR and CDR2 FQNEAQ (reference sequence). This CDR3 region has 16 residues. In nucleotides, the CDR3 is TGTGCCAGCAGTTTAGGTGAAACAGGGGAGGATGAAAAACTGTTTTTT. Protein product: CASSLGETGEDEKLFF. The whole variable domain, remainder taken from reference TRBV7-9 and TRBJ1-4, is DTGVSQNPRHKITKRGQNVTFRCDPISEHNRLYWYRQTLGQGPEFLTYFQNEAQLEKSRLLSDRFSAERPKGSFSTLEIQRTEQGDSAMYLCASSLGETGEDEKLFFGSGTQLSVL.